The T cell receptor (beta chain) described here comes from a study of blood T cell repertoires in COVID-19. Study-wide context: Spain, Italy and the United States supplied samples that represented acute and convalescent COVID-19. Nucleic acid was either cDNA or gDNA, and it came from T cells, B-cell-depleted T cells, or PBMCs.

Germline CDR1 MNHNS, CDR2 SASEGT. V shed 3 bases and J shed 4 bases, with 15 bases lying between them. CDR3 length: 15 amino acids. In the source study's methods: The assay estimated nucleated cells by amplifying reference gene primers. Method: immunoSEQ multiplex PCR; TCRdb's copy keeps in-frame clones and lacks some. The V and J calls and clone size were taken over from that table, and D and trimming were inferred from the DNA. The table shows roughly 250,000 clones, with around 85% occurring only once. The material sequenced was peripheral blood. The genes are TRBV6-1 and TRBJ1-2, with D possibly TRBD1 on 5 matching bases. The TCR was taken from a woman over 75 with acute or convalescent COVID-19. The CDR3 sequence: CASSDRGYGVYGYTF. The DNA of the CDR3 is TGTGCCAGCAGTGATAGGGGATACGGAGTCTATGGCTACACCTTC.